This TCR beta chain came from a study of beta chain features in type 1 diabetes. Study-wide findings and caveats: Type 1 diabetes patients had TCRB CDR3s that were shorter (moderately but significantly so) in all four CD4+ subsets.

As for this clone: Its target is unknown.

V lost 6 bases, J lost 3 bases, and 3 bases stayed unmatched. The CDR3 extends over 14 amino acids. Of the isolated RNA, all was reverse transcribed, and so the sequenced material was expressed TCRB transcripts. Data came from immunoSEQ multiplex PCR; TCRdb stores just in-frame clones and leaves some out. The sample lists 330,000 or so clones; 10% to 15% were seen once. Isolation of CD4+ naive, central memory, regulatory and stem cell-like memory cells was achieved by sorting via CD45RO/CCR7/CD25/CD127/CD95/CD27. Material: naive CD4+ T cells from blood. The receptor was isolated from a woman younger than 30 with type 1 diabetes. The genes are TRBV6-7 and TRBJ1-4, with TRBD1 matching over 8 bases. TRBV6-7 is an open reading frame, and its role is uncertain. The chain's CDR3 is CASSTTGANEKLFF. CDR3 bases: TGTGCCAGCAGCACGACAGGGGCTAATGAAAAACTGTTTTTT.